The next 2 T cell receptor beta chains were all read from a single sample in a study of cytomegalovirus exposure and HLA in healthy donors. The PCR had 60 Vbeta and 13 Jbeta primers. Generated by immunoSEQ multiplex PCR, the TCRdb table keeps only in-frame clones and is missing some. The sample consists of under 200,000 clones, roughly four fifths of them appearing once. The material sequenced was PBMCs. The receptors come from a woman aged 50 to 60 in good health and CMV-seronegative.

The chain carries TRBV10-1 and TRBJ2-5, with D maybe TRBD2 (5 bases). The V end lost 0 bases, the J end lost 4 bases, and 21 bases lay between the germline ends. The CDR3 sequence is 18 residues long. Germline V gives CDR1 WNHNN, CDR2 SYGVQD (reference sequence). This chain's CDR3 is CASSESIGVVGSRETQYF. CDR3 DNA sequence: TGCGCCAGCAGTGAGTCGATCGGGGTGGTGGGGTCTCGAGAGACCCAGTACTTC.

The V call is TRBV11-2, the J call TRBJ2-1; maybe TRBD2 (7 bases). V lost 1 base to trimming and J lost 4 bases, with 17 bases between them. The CDR3 consists of 17 residues. Germline CDR1 SGHAT, CDR2 FQNNGV. CDR3 sequence reads: CASSLGGAGETYNEQFF. CDR3 nucleotides: TGTGCCAGCAGCTTAGGGGGGGCGGGGGAGACGTACAATGAGCAGTTCTTC.